Sequencing of this T cell receptor beta chain was carried out in a study of cytomegalovirus exposure and HLA in healthy donors. Study-wide findings and caveats: While the bulk of TCR sequences proved rare, some public TCRs turned up in many donors.

V was shortened by 2 bases and J by 0 bases, with 17 bases between the two germline ends. This CDR3 has 18 residues. The germline V gene encodes CDR1 LNHDA and CDR2 SQIVND (reference sequence). With regard to this clone: As yet, its antigen is unknown.

PCR employed 60 Vbeta and 13 Jbeta primers. Measured with immunoSEQ multiplex PCR; TCRdb has only the in-frame clones, and not every one. The sample holds 130,000 or so clones; 60% to 85% are singletons and the top ten take about 2.7%. Specimen: PBMCs. This clonotype originated in a woman in her thirties or forties in good health and CMV-seropositive. The chain employs TRBV19 and TRBJ2-1, with D uncertain. The chain's CDR3 is CASSIFSRHSSSYNEQFF. The CDR3, as DNA: TGTGCCAGTAGTATATTTTCCCGACACTCGAGCTCCTACAATGAGCAGTTCTTC.